The 20 T cell receptor beta chains given below trace back to one sample, sequenced in a study of CD8+CD57+ T cells in acquired aplastic anemia. Using genomic DNA as the template, TCR beta VDJ and CDR3 profiling was carried out. TCRdb independently ran MiXCR on the reads; one entry per CDR3 protein. The table shows under 350,000 distinct CDR3 sequences, with 45% to 70% occurring only once. Sequencing input: sorted CD4+, CD8+, or CD8+CD57+ T cells (not recorded which) from PBMCs. Receptors originate from a human donor with severe aplastic anemia or a healthy control (not recorded which).

This clonotype appeared a few times. This clone may be a read error of a much larger clone one base away. V usage is TRBV7-2 and J usage is TRBJ1-3; D is undetermined. Looked up from germline, CDR1 is SGHTA and CDR2 is FQGNSA. The CDR3 sequence is 13 residues long. The DNA for the CDR3 is TGTGCCGGCAGCTGGAGCTCTGGAAACACCATATATTTT. This translates into CAGSWSSGNTIYF. The variable domain in full, completed from reference TRBV7-2 and TRBJ1-3, reads GAGVSQSPSNKVTEKGKDVELRCDPISGHTALYWYRQSLGQGLEFLIYFQGNSAPDKSGLPSDRFSAERTGGSVSTLTIQRTQQEDSAVYLCAGSWSSGNTIYFGEGSWLTVV.

This chain joins TRBV7-2 and TRBJ1-1; D may be TRBD1 (5 bases). This CDR3 has 17 residues. Looked up from germline, CDR1 is SGHTA and CDR2 is FQGNSA. V shed 3 bases and J shed 2 bases, with 19 bases lying between them. DNA of the CDR3: TGTGCCAGCAGCTTTCGAACTATGGGGACGGCCAACACTGAAGCTTTCTTT. Amino acids: CASSFRTMGTANTEAFF.

The genes are TRBV3-1 and TRBJ2-2; 15 positions match TRBD2. Germline trimming cut 3 bases from V and 4 bases from J; bases unmatched to any gene: 6. This CDR3 comprises 18 residues. Germline CDR1 and CDR2: LGHDT and YNNKEL (reference sequence). CDR3 in amino acids: CASSQPGLAGGLTGELFF. The CDR3 bases are TGTGCCAGCAGCCAGCCGGGACTAGCGGGGGGCCTCACCGGGGAGCTGTTTTTT.

The rearrangement links TRBV24-1 to TRBJ2-5; 9 bases line up with TRBD1. The V gene end was trimmed by 2 bases and the J gene end by 5 bases; junction bases not matched to a gene: 5. Germline V CDR1 and CDR2: KGHDR, SFDVKD. There are 15 residues in the CDR3. This CDR3 is CATSDSQGAGETQYF. The DNA for the CDR3 is TGTGCCACCAGTGATTCACAGGGGGCGGGGGAGACCCAGTACTTC.

The rearrangement joins TRBV7-2 to TRBJ2-5; 10 nucleotides line up with TRBD2. The CDR3 totals 18 residues. CDR1 SGHTA and CDR2 FQGNSA come from the germline V gene. Trimming cost V 2 bases and J 4 bases; bases outside gene matches: 13. CDR3 coding DNA: TGTGCCAGCAGCTTAACAGGGAGCCTAGCGGGGGAAGGAGAGACCCAGTACTTC. It is translated as CASSLTGSLAGEGETQYF.

This clonotype has a count of ten or more. The CDR3 reads CASSIDSGGSTYEQYF. CDR3 nucleotides: TGTGCCAGTAGTATTGATTCTGGGGGATCGACCTACGAGCAGTACTTC. The rearrangement joins TRBV19 to TRBJ2-7, with D perhaps being TRBD1 or TRBD2 (5 bases each). This CDR3 has 16 residues. Per germline, CDR1 LNHDA and CDR2 SQIVND (reference sequence). Trimming pared 3 bases from V and 2 bases from J, leaving 17 bases between.

This chain uses TRBV7-6 with TRBJ2-1, with 11 bases fitting TRBD2. The CDR3 length is 17 residues. The junction had 4 bases not matched to a gene; V was cut back by 0 bases and J by 3 bases. CDR1 is SGHVS, CDR2 FNYEAQ, per germline. The CDR3 DNA sequence: TGTGCCAGCAGCTTAGCGACCGGGACTAGCGGCTACAATGAGCAGTTCTTC. As protein: CASSLATGTSGYNEQFF.

This clonotype was found once. Here the CDR3 omits its conserved ending phenylalanine or tryptophan, so a read error is the likely source. No DNA is shown, since the ends of the CDR3 on it are uncertain; the CDR3 is the one TCRdb lists. CDR3 amino acids: CASSEFGRRQDYGCTL. The chain employs TRBV2 and TRBJ1-2; the D call in the table, TRBD1, was not verified against the DNA. Germline CDR1 is SNHLY and CDR2 is FYNNEI. The CDR3 is 16 residues long, ends included.

This clonotype came up many times. The chain joins TRBV6-2 or TRBV6-3 to TRBJ2-3; D might be TRBD2 (7 bases). Trimming removed 2 bases from V and 4 bases from J, with 16 bases in between. The CDR3 has 16 residues. Germline V gene data show CDR1 as MNHEY and CDR2 as SVGEGT. Here the CDR3 reads CASSYRGGGGPDTQYF. CDR3 nucleotides: TGTGCCAGCAGTTACCGGGGAGGGGGGGGCCCAGATACGCAGTATTTT.

The rearrangement links TRBV20-1 to TRBJ2-1; a weak D match, TRBD2 (5 bases). V was pared by 3 bases and J by 5 bases, with 5 bases between. CDR1 is DFQATT and CDR2 is SNEGSKA in the germline V gene (reference sequence). This CDR3 has 11 residues. The CDR3 sequence: CSARRDNEQFF. The CDR3, as DNA: TGCAGTGCTAGGAGGGACAATGAGCAGTTCTTC.

This clonotype has at least ten counts. The chain is built from TRBV3-1 and TRBJ2-2, with D possibly TRBD1 on 6 matching bases. Trimming cost V 0 bases and J 4 bases, with 12 bases left between them. This CDR3 has 16 amino acids. The germline V gene encodes CDR1 LGHDT and CDR2 YNNKEL (reference sequence). The CDR3: CASSQELGTLTGELFF. Written as DNA, the CDR3 is TGTGCCAGCAGCCAAGAGTTGGGGACACTCACCGGGGAGCTGTTTTTT.

The chain has TRBV6-5 and TRBJ1-1; D gene unclear. V was cut by 10 bases and J by 5 bases, with 11 bases left in between. The V gene's germline CDR1 is MNHEY and CDR2 SVGAGI. CDR3 length: 11 residues. The CDR3 loop reads CAIERVTEAFF. DNA for the CDR3: TGTGCCATCGAAAGGGTGACTGAAGCTTTCTTT.

The CDR3 sequence: CASRLQGWGQETQYF. CDR3 bases: TGTGCCAGCAGACTACAGGGGTGGGGGCAAGAGACCCAGTACTTC. The V call is TRBV9, the J call TRBJ2-4; 7 nucleotides agree with TRBD1. TRBJ2-5 explains the end of the DNA better; the J call may be wrong. CDR3 length equals 15 residues. Germline values: CDR1 SGDLS, CDR2 YYNGEE.

Many counts were recorded for this clonotype. The V and J genes are TRBV6-5 and TRBJ2-1, with 7 bases identical to TRBD1. This CDR3 is 15 amino acids long. Germline V gives CDR1 MNHEY, CDR2 SVGAGI. Trimming removed 8 bases from V and 3 bases from J; junction bases left unmatched: 10. CDR3: CASADTGENYNEQFF. The CDR3 DNA follows: TGTGCCAGCGCCGACACAGGGGAAAACTACAATGAGCAGTTCTTC.

CDR3 coding DNA: TGCGCCAGCAGCTTCCGGACAGGGACTAGTGAACAGTACTTC. Translating gives CASSFRTGTSEQYF. The chain employs TRBV5-1 and TRBJ2-7; D assignment may be TRBD1 or TRBD2 (8 bases each). CDR1 and CDR2 from the germline V gene are SGHRS and YFSETQ. Trimming pared 2 bases from V and 10 bases from J, leaving 19 bases between. The CDR3 runs to 14 residues.

The V call is TRBV10-3, the J call TRBJ2-1; D possibly matches TRBD1 or TRBD2 (5 bases each). Deletions cut 4 bases from V and 2 bases from J, with 12 bases between. The germline V gene has CDR1 ENHRY and CDR2 SYGVKD. CDR3 length equals 15 residues. CDR3 sequence: CAISAQGAAYNEQFF. DNA of the CDR3: TGTGCCATCAGTGCCCAGGGAGCCGCCTACAATGAGCAGTTCTTC.

The V gene is TRBV19, the J gene TRBJ1-1; D unresolved. This CDR3 is 11 amino acids long. Looked up from germline, CDR1 is LNHDA and CDR2 is SQIVND (reference sequence). V shed 6 bases and J shed 7 bases, with 9 bases lying between them. The CDR3 nucleotides read TGTGCCAGTAGCCGCCAGAGTGAAGCTTTCTTT. This codes for CASSRQSEAFF.

This chain connects TRBV15 to TRBJ2-3; 7 bases match TRBD1. The germline gives CDR1 LNHNV, CDR2 YYDKDF (reference sequence). Trimming took 3 bases from V and 2 from J; bases not matched to a gene: 8. The CDR3 covers 16 residues. CDR3 DNA sequence: TGTGCCACCAGCAGGGAATACAGGGGATTCACAGATACGCAGTATTTT. It is translated as CATSREYRGFTDTQYF. Drawing the rest from reference TRBV15 and TRBJ2-3, the complete variable domain is DAMVIQNPRYQVTQFGKPVTLSCSQTLNHNVMYWYQQKSSQAPKLLFHYYDKDFNNEADTPDNFQSRRPNTSFCFLDIRSPGLGDTAMYLCATSREYRGFTDTQYFGPGTRLTVL.

This clonotype was seen at least ten times. This chain's CDR3 is CASSSGGRGTDTQYF. For the CDR3, the DNA is TGTGCCAGCAGCTCGGGGGGGCGAGGCACAGATACGCAGTATTTT. The chain employs TRBV7-8 and TRBJ2-3, with 8 bases aligning to TRBD2. Trimming removed 4 bases from V and 1 base from J; junction bases left unmatched: 4. The germline V gene has CDR1 SGHVS and CDR2 FQNEAQ. The CDR3 extends over 15 amino acids.

The chain joins TRBV12-3 or TRBV12-4 to TRBJ1-2; D gene unclear. The ends were cut back, 4 bases at V and 5 bases at J, with 11 bases in the middle. CDR3 size: 13 residues. CDR3 amino acids: CASSSSLGYGYTF. The CDR3, as DNA: TGTGCCAGCAGTTCATCCCTTGGGTATGGCTACACCTTC.